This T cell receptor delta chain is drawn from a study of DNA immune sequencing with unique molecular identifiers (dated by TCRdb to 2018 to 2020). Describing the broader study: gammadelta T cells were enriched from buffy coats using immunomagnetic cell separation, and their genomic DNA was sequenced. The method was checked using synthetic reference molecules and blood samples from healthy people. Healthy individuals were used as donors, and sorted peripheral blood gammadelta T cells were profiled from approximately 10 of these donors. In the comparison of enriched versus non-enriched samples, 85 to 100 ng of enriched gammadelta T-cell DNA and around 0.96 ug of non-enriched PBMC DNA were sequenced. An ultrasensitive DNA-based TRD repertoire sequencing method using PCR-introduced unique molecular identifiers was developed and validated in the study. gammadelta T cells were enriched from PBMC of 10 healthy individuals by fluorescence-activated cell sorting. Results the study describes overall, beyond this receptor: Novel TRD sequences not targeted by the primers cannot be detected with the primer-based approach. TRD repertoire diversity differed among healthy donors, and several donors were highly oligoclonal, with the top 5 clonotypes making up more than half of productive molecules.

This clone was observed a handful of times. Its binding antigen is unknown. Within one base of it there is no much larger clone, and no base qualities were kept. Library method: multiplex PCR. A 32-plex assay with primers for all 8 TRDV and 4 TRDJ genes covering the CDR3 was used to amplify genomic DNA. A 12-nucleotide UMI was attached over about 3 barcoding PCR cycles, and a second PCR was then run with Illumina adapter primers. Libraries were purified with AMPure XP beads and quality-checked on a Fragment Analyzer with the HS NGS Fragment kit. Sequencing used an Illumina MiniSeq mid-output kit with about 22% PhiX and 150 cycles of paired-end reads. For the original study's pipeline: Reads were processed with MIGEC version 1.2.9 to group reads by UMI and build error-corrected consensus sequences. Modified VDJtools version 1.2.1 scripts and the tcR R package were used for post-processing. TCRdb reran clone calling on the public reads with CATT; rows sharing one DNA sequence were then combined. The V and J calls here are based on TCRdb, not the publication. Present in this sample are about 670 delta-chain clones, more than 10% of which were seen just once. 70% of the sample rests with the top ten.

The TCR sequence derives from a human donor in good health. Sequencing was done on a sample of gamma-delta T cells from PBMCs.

CDR3 protein: CACDTVGGYAVLYTDKLIF. The DNA sequence is as follows: TGTGCCTGTGACACCGTAGGGGGATACGCGGTATTGTACACCGATAAACTCATCTTT. Here the chain combines TRDV2 and TRDJ1; 10 bases in the middle match TRDD3. At the junction V is shortened by 0 bases and J by 0 bases; bases outside the gene matches: 12. The germline V gene provides CDR1 GEAIGNYY and CDR2 EKD. Measured from the cysteine to the phenylalanine, the CDR3 is 19 residues long. The retained sequence is limited to the CDR3, 57 bases, with the frame set at the first base.